This T cell receptor beta chain originates from a study of blood T cells in healthy people across ages (dated by TCRdb to about 2015). Background for the entire study: In model experiments, template switching captured about one uniquely barcoded TCR beta cDNA molecule for every two T cells. To track age-related changes in TCR beta repertoire diversity, the study relied on deep sequencing normalized with unique cDNA molecular identifiers. The donors were divided into four age groups: young (average around 15 years), middle-aged (almost 40), aged (approximately 62) and long-lived (about 84). To avoid experimental bias, donors of different ages were randomly spread across the sequencing lanes. Using the same blood draw, the study looked at two additional independent replicas of 1 million unique cDNA reads for two donors, one aged 18 to 29 and the other aged 80 or older. The paper's findings and limits, for the study overall: The percentage of naive T cells measured by flow cytometry correlated strongly with observed TCR beta diversity. Observed TCR beta diversity per million T cells fell roughly linearly with age, and a significant reduction was already apparent by age about 36. Total diversity estimates from one million sequenced T cells were considered lower bounds and underestimates. Compared with the aged group, the long-lived group had more naive CD4+ T cells, fewer expanded clones and increased TCR diversity, suggesting age selection. Conclusive comparison of naive and antigen-experienced compartments was prevented by the profiling of bulk unsorted PBMCs. The CMV infection status of donors was not known, potentially confounding age-related changes in expanded clonotypes.

The donors were some 39 Caucasian individuals from Russia, aged 6 to 90 years, who were systemically healthy. About 9.6 milliliters of peripheral blood were collected from each donor into EDTA-treated Vacutainer tubes. Ficoll-Paque density-gradient centrifugation was used to isolate PBMCs, with at least 7 million per sample. Total RNA, at least 6 micrograms per sample, was extracted from PBMCs with Trizol reagent. For every donor, flow cytometry on a PBMC aliquot measured the percentage of naive CD45RAhigh/CD27high T cells. On this clonotype itself: Its antigen remains unidentified. No per-base quality is available; no much larger clone lies one base away.

The CDR3 covers 12 residues, taking in both the cysteine and the phenylalanine. Only the CDR3 part of the read is kept: 36 bases, read in frame from the first base. V is pared back by 6 bases and J by 13 bases, with 18 bases lying between the germline termini. The library was produced with 5' RACE. A second PCR of roughly 7 to 11 cycles was performed with a sample-barcoded 5' primer and a J-beta primer mix. A template-switch 5' adaptor carrying 12 random nucleotides introduced a unique molecular identifier onto each TCR beta cDNA molecule. Each sample yielded at least 2.5 million CDR3-containing paired-end reads. The Mint cDNA synthesis kit, primed by a TRBC-specific oligonucleotide, was used to synthesize first-strand cDNA from all RNA. Following uracil-DNA glycosylase treatment, all cDNA underwent a first 18-cycle PCR with the universal primers M1SS and BC2_uni_R. Per the original workflow: Normalization of each sample was performed by random selection of 1 million high-quality reads, each carrying a distinct molecular identifier. Instead of being binned into consensus sequences, reads that shared molecular identifiers were thrown out. MiTCR, set to a Q25 quality threshold and the strictest error-elimination algorithm, was used for CDR3 identification, clonotype clustering and error correction. A nonparametric unseen species model with Euler transformation was used to estimate lower-bound total TCR beta diversity. TCRdb reprocessing: public reads trimmed at Q25 with fastp, clones called with MiXCR, in-frame beta chains kept. CDR3 protein sequences are deduplicated, and each keeps its most common genes and DNA. It is TCRdb's table, rather than the study itself, that gives the V and J calls and clone size. In all, the sample holds 1.5 million to 2 million distinct CDR3 sequences, and around 42% of those were seen once. The ten largest clonotypes hold 23% of the sample.

Sequencing used blood. This receptor chain uses TRBV12-3 or TRBV12-4 and TRBJ1-2; confidence is insufficient to name the D gene. This TCR was recovered from a human donor in good health. The CDR3 region has the sequence CASRYHRGIATF. Read as DNA, the sequence is TGTGCCAGCAGGTATCATCGAGGGATTGCCACCTTC.